This T cell receptor (beta chain) comes out of a study of shared clonotypes between healthy human individuals (dated by TCRdb to the early 2020s). In terms of the full investigation: A couple of women and a few men aged 18 to 49 years were included in the cohort. Per donor, three plates each were used for CD4 naive and CD4 memory, two for CD8 naive, and one for CD8 memory. Blood TCR repertoires of about five healthy adults were deeply sequenced to estimate repertoire size and the extent of clonotype sharing between individuals. To increase sequencing depth and limit assay-specific biases, different laboratories used diverse techniques to prepare libraries and sequence TCR repertoires. Per donor, leukapheresis produced somewhere between about 0.8 and 9.5 billion PBMCs.

The donors were healthy, HIV-negative adults with no recently reported acute infections or vaccinations. Only Caucasian adults living in Nashville, Tennessee, USA were represented among the donors. CD4+ T cells were enriched by magnetic negative selection; naive cells were then positively selected on CD45RA, and the negative fraction formed the memory subset. After blood collection by leukapheresis, PBMCs were isolated using Ficoll-Histopaque density gradient centrifugation and then cryopreserved in the vapor phase of liquid nitrogen. Analytical flow cytometry was used to check the purity and quantity of each magnetically sorted T cell population. From each sorted fraction, genomic DNA was isolated and quantified by UV absorbance on a Nanodrop 2000c. The germline ends are 8 bases apart after V is trimmed by 4 bases and J by 2 bases. Including the terminal cysteine and phenylalanine, the CDR3 comprises 14 residues. The kept DNA is CDR3 alone, 42 bases in frame from the first base. Based on the germline V gene (reference sequence), the CDR1 and CDR2 sequences are MNHEY and SMNVEV.

Broader findings and caveats from the paper: Pairwise subsampling indicated that sequencing depth was expected to affect the degree of clonotype sharing among donors. Clonotypes shared by all four sorted-subset donors showed higher generation probabilities than non-shared clonotypes. Rarefaction of sorted-subset datasets indicated incomplete sequencing despite the large sequencing depth. Naive subsets generally had larger estimated clonotype richness than memory subsets did. Sampling was restricted to blood, and TCR repertoires in tissues likely differ from the TCR repertoires found in blood. Because the study included only a small number of donors, the genetic and exposure-history diversity represented was limited. About 5% of naive CD4, 3.5% of naive CD8, roughly 2.4% of memory CD4, and 0.4% of memory CD8 clonotypes were shared across several donors.

Using the deep immunoSEQ assay, multiplex PCR amplified TCR CDR3 regions from genomic DNA. Extracted genomic DNA from each cell subset was spread evenly across all wells of several immunoSEQ 96-well plates, with each plate serving as a replicate. For sorted subsets, 150 to 250 ng genomic DNA, equal to about 30,000 T cell genomes, was loaded into each replicate PCR. Purified libraries were measured with a Qubit 3.0 fluorometer, size-checked on a Bioanalyzer 2100, and measured again with the KAPA Library Quantification kit. A separate single-read 150-cycle Illumina NextSeq 550 flow cell was used to sequence each immunoSEQ 96-well plate. Regarding the original processing steps: Because only junctional sequences without quality scores were contained in the immunoSEQ output, filtering matching that applied to full-length reads could not be performed. To assign V/J genes and CDR3, sequences were annotated against IMGT germline references using PyIR, a Python wrapper for IgBLAST v1.9. Reads were removed for weak V/J assignments (E-value above 1e-6), missing CDR3, stop codons, out-of-frame junctions, or ambiguous translated residues. V3J clonotypes were defined by identical inferred V gene, J gene, and CDR3 amino acid sequence. To compute the percentage overlap between repertoires, the number of shared unique clonotypes was divided by the size of the smaller repertoire. RTK rarefaction, the Chao1 estimator, and Recon v2.1 estimates of unobserved clonotypes were used to assess repertoire richness. Generation probabilities were computed with OLGA for all TCRbeta clonotypes obtained by the gDNA method from several donors. TCRdb took this table from immuneACCESS and kept in-frame rearrangements with V and J called. Such tables lack part of the clones; where checked against another copy, unresolved V genes explain under half of the gap, and the rest is unexplained. V, J and clone size are those of that table, while D and trimming were read from the DNA. This sample is represented by some 1.5 million clones; 95% to 99% of them were singletons. The top ten clones comprise roughly 0.45% of the sample.

Comment on this clone: No cognate antigen has been identified for it. Base qualities are not at hand, and no much larger clone is one base apart.

The V gene is TRBV27 and the J gene is TRBJ1-4; the D gene cannot be resolved reliably. The source is a young man in good health. The sequencing sample was made of naive CD4+ T cells sorted from blood. Reading the label with the study, this specimen's cell subset or site is: CD45RA+ positively selected. Here is the DNA: TGTGCCAGCAGTTATGGAGGGACTAATGAAAAACTGTTTTTT. This sequence encodes CASSYGGTNEKLFF. Where the CDR3 stops, the reference TRBV27 and TRBJ1-4 genes take over; the full variable domain is EAQVTQNPRYLITVTGKKLTVTCSQNMNHEYMSWYRQDPGLGLRQIYYSMNVEVTDKGDVPEGYKVSRKEKRNFPLILESPSPNQTSLYFCASSYGGTNEKLFFGSGTQLSVL.